This T cell receptor (beta chain) was sequenced for a study of blood T cell repertoires in COVID-19 (dated by TCRdb to about 2020). For the study in its entirety: The collaborator samples originated in the United States, Italy and Spain and spanned the acute and convalescent phases of COVID-19. The prospective study material was composed of cDNA or gDNA derived from T cells, B-cell-depleted T cells, or PBMCs. Subjects who had been exposed to COVID-19, were actively infected with it, or had recovered from it provided the deeply sampled blood TCRbeta repertoires that made up the dataset. The repertoires were made available in a free public database intended to serve as a resource for research on the immune response to SARS-CoV-2. Samples were obtained from the ongoing ImmuneRACE study (first 160 participants) and from roughly 1,300 subjects provided by 6 global collaborators. The sample metadata nearly always contained a de-identified subject ID, COVID-19 status, age in years and sex. Where available, HLA class I and class II types were obtained from metadata supplied by the sample provider rather than from assay-based typing. Points the paper makes about the study in general: The quantity of clinical and demographic metadata differed by source and by participant and was supplied without curation.

Clipping removes 5 bases from V and 4 bases from J, with 13 as the unmatched junction base count. Looking up the germline V gene (reference sequence) yields CDR1 MNHEY and CDR2 SMNVEV. CDR3 length: 17 amino acids, cysteine to phenylalanine. This entry keeps only the CDR3 DNA: 51 bases, framed from base 1. The immunoSEQ Assay, a bias-controlled multiplex PCR, was used to amplify TCRbeta CDR3 regions from genomic DNA. The source study handled its data this way. The number of nucleated cells in each sample was estimated from the amplification of reference gene primers within the assay. To quantify the absolute abundance of each unique TCRbeta CDR3 rearrangement, sequence reads were collapsed and filtered. Productive Simpson clonality was computed per sample as the square root of Simpson's diversity index over productive rearrangements. The immuneACCESS repertoire file appears here via TCRdb, limited to in-frame rearrangements. These files lack a portion of the clones; in checked studies, under half of the deficit traces to unresolved V genes, and the cause of the others is not known. Clone size and V and J calls were adopted from that table, with D and trimming inferred from the DNA. This sample lists 300,000 to 400,000 clones; over 75% were detected once. The top ten clones comprise 1% of the sample.

Whole blood was collected in K2EDTA tubes by collaborating institutions according to the institutions' own protocols. For TCRbeta analysis, collaborators shipped samples in one of three forms: frozen whole blood, isolated PBMCs, or DNA extracted from either of those sample types. This clone was observed a handful of times. What this receptor recognizes is not known. No base qualities exist here, and no much larger clone lies one base off it. The sequenced sample was peripheral blood. The TCR comes from a man aged 45-60 years with active or convalescent COVID-19. The sequence is built from TRBV27 and TRBJ1-3, and 8 junctional nucleotides match TRBD1. For the CDR3, the sequence is CASSKRSGTGIGNTIYF. The DNA sequence is as follows: TGTGCCAGCAGTAAGAGATCCGGGACAGGAATCGGAAACACCATATATTTT.